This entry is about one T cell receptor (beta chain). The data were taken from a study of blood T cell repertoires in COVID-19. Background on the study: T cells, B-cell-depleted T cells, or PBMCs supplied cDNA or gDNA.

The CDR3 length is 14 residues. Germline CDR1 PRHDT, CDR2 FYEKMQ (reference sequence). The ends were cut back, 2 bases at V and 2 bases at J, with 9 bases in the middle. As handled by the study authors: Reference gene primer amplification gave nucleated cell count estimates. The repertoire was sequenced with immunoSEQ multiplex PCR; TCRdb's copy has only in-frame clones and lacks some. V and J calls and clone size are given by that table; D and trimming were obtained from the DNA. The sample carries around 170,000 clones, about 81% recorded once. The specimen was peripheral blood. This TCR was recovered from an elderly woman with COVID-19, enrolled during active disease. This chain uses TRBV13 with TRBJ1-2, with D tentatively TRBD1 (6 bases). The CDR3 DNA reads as TGTGCCAGCAGCTTAAGAGGACAGAACTATGGCTACACCTTC. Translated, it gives CASSLRGQNYGYTF.